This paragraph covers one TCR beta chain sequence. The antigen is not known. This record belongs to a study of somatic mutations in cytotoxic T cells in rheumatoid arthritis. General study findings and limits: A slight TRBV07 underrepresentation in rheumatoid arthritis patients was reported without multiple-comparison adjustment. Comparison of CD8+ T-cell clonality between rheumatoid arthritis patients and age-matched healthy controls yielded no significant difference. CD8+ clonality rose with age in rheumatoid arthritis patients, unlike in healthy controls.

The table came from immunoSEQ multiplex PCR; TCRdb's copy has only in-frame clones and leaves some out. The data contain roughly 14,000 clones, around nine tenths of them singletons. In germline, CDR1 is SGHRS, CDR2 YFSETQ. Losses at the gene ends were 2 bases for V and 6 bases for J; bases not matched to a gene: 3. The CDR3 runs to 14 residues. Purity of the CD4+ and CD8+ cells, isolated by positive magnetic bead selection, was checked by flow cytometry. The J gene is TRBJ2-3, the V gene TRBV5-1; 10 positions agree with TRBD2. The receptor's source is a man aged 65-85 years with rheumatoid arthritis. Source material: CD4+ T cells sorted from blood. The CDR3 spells CASSFGSGGDTQYF. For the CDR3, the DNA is TGCGCCAGCAGCTTCGGTAGCGGGGGGGATACGCAGTATTTT.